The subject of this entry is one T cell receptor (beta chain). The target antigen is unknown. These data come from a study of post-analysis software for immune sequencing data. Whole-study results and caveats: A handful of TRBV segments were significantly more frequent in patients than in controls. TRBV5-6, TRBV5-1 and TRBV20-1 were among these segments.

Germline CDR1 and CDR2: LGHDT and YNNKEL (reference sequence). The CDR3 length is 17 residues. The V end was cut by 2 bases, the J end by 2 bases, with 13 bases between. The library was made from cDNA and included unique molecular identifiers. One entry per CDR3 protein results from TCRdb running MiXCR on the PCR reads. The sample has hundreds of thousands of distinct CDR3 sequences, approximately 59% seen once. V usage is TRBV3-1 and J usage is TRBJ1-6; D possibly corresponds to TRBD1 (6 bases). Source material: blood. The sequence came from a girl aged 2 to 10 with multiple sclerosis. CDR3 loop: CASSQKPGGTYNSPLHF. CDR3 sequence (DNA): TGTGCCAGCAGCCAAAAACCGGGGGGCACCTATAATTCACCCCTCCACTTT.